The 5 T cell receptor beta chains below come from one sample, sequenced in a study of blood T cell repertoires in COVID-19. The table came from immunoSEQ multiplex PCR; TCRdb's copy has only in-frame clones and leaves some out. The sample has about 54,000 clones; 90% are singletons. Sequencing input: peripheral blood. Every receptor here comes from a woman aged 40 to 55 with active COVID-19.

The chain employs TRBV29-1 and TRBJ1-2, with D tentatively TRBD1 (5 bases). Germline-derived CDR1 and CDR2 are SQVTM and ANQGSEA. The CDR3 loop spans 15 amino acids. Trimming cost V 6 bases and J 4 bases, with 21 bases left between them. The CDR3 loop reads CSVVPDKMGGYGYTF. The CDR3 bases are TGCAGCGTCGTACCGGACAAAATGGGAGGCTATGGCTACACCTTC.

The chain recombines TRBV29-1 with TRBJ2-1; a possible D gene is TRBD2 (5 bases). V was pared by 7 bases and J by 1 base, with 17 bases between. This CDR3 has 15 residues. Per germline, CDR1 SQVTM and CDR2 ANQGSEA. The CDR3 is CSADPARESYNEQFF. The CDR3 bases are TGCAGCGCGGACCCGGCGAGGGAATCCTACAATGAGCAGTTCTTC.

Worth noting for this clone: Other DNA sequences of this sample code for an identical CDR3. The chain carries TRBV11-2 and TRBJ2-7; 9 nucleotides line up with TRBD1. The trim removed 5 bases at V and 3 bases at J, leaving 11 bases unmatched. CDR3 length: 16 amino acids. Germline V gene lookup returns CDR1 SGHAT and CDR2 FQNNGV. CDR3 region: CASSQGGQGTLYEQYF. The CDR3 DNA sequence: TGTGCCAGCAGCCAAGGCGGACAGGGGACCCTCTACGAGCAGTACTTC.

The rearrangement joins TRBV3-1 (or the pseudogene TRBV3-2) to TRBJ2-3; 7 bases are a match to TRBD1. Per germline, CDR1 LGHDT and CDR2 YNNKEL (reference sequence). CDR3 size: 16 residues. The V and J ends lost 5 bases and 2 bases, in that order; junction bases with no gene match: 10. In DNA, the CDR3 is TGTGCCAGCAGCGGGTCTTCGGGACAGCCCACAGATACGCAGTATTTT. This sequence encodes CASSGSSGQPTDTQYF.

This chain uses TRBV9 with TRBJ1-2; 8 bases align to TRBD1. The CDR3 runs 16 residues. Germline assignment: CDR1 SGDLS and CDR2 YYNGEE. V lost 0 bases to trimming and J lost 5 bases; unmatched junction nucleotides: 9. The CDR3: CASSVGAGTGGYGYTF. The CDR3 DNA is TGTGCCAGCAGCGTAGGTGCCGGGACAGGTGGATATGGCTACACCTTC.